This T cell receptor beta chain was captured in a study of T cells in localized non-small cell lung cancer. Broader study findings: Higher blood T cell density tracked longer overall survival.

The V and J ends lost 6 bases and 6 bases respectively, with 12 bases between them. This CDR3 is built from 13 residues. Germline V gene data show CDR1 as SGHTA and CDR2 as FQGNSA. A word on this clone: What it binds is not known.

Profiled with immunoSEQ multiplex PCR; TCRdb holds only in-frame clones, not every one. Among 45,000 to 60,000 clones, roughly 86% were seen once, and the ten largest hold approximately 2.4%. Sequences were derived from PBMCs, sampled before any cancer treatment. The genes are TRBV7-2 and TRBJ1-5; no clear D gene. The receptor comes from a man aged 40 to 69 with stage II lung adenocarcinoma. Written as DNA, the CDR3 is TGTGCCAGCAGTAAACGGGTGGGTCAGCCCCAGCATTTT. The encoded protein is CASSKRVGQPQHF.